This T cell receptor (beta chain) was observed in a study of cytotoxic CD8 clonotypes in ibrutinib-treated CLL. Overall study context: Specimens for response were gathered following a median about 11 months of therapy, spanning 6 to 36.

Study observations and caveats: Higher circulating CD8+ T-cell counts strongly accompanied higher baseline clonality, above age-matched healthy donors. Different sampling times were used for sustained-remission and progressing patients.

From germline, CDR1 is SGHRS and CDR2 YFSETQ. Between the trimmed V and J ends, which lost 0 bases and 8 bases, there was a span of 5 bases. The CDR3 loop spans 11 amino acids. As concerns this clone: Its antigen is as yet unknown.

Clones were sequenced by immunoSEQ multiplex PCR, and TCRdb holds only the in-frame ones, with some missing. The sample has more than 70,000 clones; about 85% are singletons. The chain recombines TRBV5-1 with TRBJ1-2; no definite D call. This specimen consisted of PBMCs, obtained after 12 months of ibrutinib treatment. The TCR originated in a human donor with chronic lymphocytic leukemia. The CDR3, as DNA: TGCGCCAGCAGCTTGGAGGGAGGCTACACCTTC. Amino acids: CASSLEGGYTF.